The 28 T cell receptor beta chains in this list originate from one sample, sequenced in a study of T-cell memory formation after mild COVID-19. One entry per CDR3 protein results from TCRdb running MiXCR on the 5' RACE reads. The table has approximately 450,000 distinct CDR3 sequences, about 20% seen once; the top ten hold 9% to 15%. The specimen was PBMCs or a T cell subset sorted from them (not recorded which). These receptors all come from an adult woman who had mild COVID-19 (a few samples of this study predate the infection). Cell type and time point are not known.

This clonotype was found a few times. The chain employs TRBV2 and TRBJ1-5; D unresolved. Trimming removed 6 bases from V and 1 base from J, with 10 bases in between. In germline, CDR1 is SNHLY, CDR2 FYNNEI. The CDR3 covers 14 residues. CDR3 nucleotides: TGTGCCAGCAGCGCCGGACCGAGCAATCAGCCCCAGCATTTT. Translation: CASSAGPSNQPQHF.

This clonotype was detected only a few times. The rearrangement uses TRBV29-1 and TRBJ2-3; 8 nucleotides match TRBD2. The germline V gene has CDR1 SQVTM and CDR2 ANQGSEA. There are 14 residues in the CDR3. V lost 4 bases and J lost 4; bases outside the gene matches: 7. The CDR3 spells CSVAREGRADTQYF. The CDR3 nucleotides read TGCAGCGTTGCTCGGGAGGGCCGCGCAGATACGCAGTATTTT.

This clonotype was found many times. This sequence joins TRBV7-9 and TRBJ2-5; D is unclear. The V and J ends lost 6 bases and 4 bases respectively, with 9 bases between them. The germline gives CDR1 SEHNR, CDR2 FQNEAQ (reference sequence). The CDR3 sequence is 12 residues long. CDR3 residues: CASRGPGETQYF. In DNA, the CDR3 is TGTGCCAGCAGAGGACCGGGAGAGACCCAGTACTTC.

This clonotype was observed a handful of times. This chain links TRBV7-2 with TRBJ1-5; 9 nucleotides line up with TRBD1. Germline V lookup: CDR1 SGHTA, CDR2 FQGNSA. The CDR3 length is 15 residues. The junction had 4 bases not matched to a gene; V was cut back by 0 bases and J by 7 bases. For the CDR3, the DNA is TGTGCCAGCAGCTTAGCGGGGACAGGGCTACAGCCCCAGCATTTT. Protein: CASSLAGTGLQPQHF.

This clonotype was detected ten times or more. This CDR3 is CASILTGNTGELFF. CDR3 coding DNA: TGTGCCAGCATCCTGACAGGGAACACCGGGGAGCTGTTTTTT. The rearrangement joins TRBV6-1 to TRBJ2-2; D perhaps matches TRBD1 (6 bases). CDR1 and CDR2 from the germline V gene are MNHNS and SASEGT. This CDR3 has 14 residues. V was clipped by 7 bases and J by 1 base, with 10 bases between them.

This chain connects TRBV11-2 to TRBJ1-1; maybe TRBD1 (6 bases). The V and J ends lost 6 bases and 0 bases respectively, with 17 bases between them. This CDR3 comprises 16 residues. Germline CDR1 is SGHAT and CDR2 is FQNNGV. The chain's CDR3 is CASSLSRAGVNTEAFF. CDR3 bases: TGTGCCAGCAGTCTAAGTAGGGCAGGGGTGAACACTGAAGCTTTCTTT.

This clonotype was seen a handful of times. V and J are TRBV6-5 and TRBJ1-1; D is uncertain. With 0 bases removed from V and 1 base from J, the gap between germline ends came to 6 bases. Looked up from germline, CDR1 is MNHEY and CDR2 is SVGAGI. The CDR3 is 14 residues long. The CDR3: CASSYSTRNTEAFF. CDR3 nucleotides: TGTGCCAGCAGTTACTCAACAAGGAACACTGAAGCTTTCTTT.

V gene TRBV4-1 combines with J gene TRBJ1-6, with 7 bases matching TRBD1. CDR3 length: 17 amino acids. Per germline, CDR1 MGHRA and CDR2 YSYEKL. Unmatched junction bases numbered 10, after V lost 4 bases and J lost 4 bases. Written as DNA, the CDR3 is TGCGCCAGCAGCCCGAAGGGCGGGACAGTTTATAATTCACCCCTCCACTTT. Protein: CASSPKGGTVYNSPLHF.

A few counts support this clonotype. The chain carries TRBV6-2 or TRBV6-3 and TRBJ2-7; 13 nucleotides align to TRBD2. The CDR3 contains 18 residues. V lost 5 bases to trimming and J lost 0 bases; unmatched junction nucleotides: 10. Germline V lookup: CDR1 MNHEY, CDR2 SVGEGT. The chain's CDR3 is CASSAPPGLAGLSYEQYF. The CDR3 DNA follows: TGTGCCAGCAGTGCGCCCCCGGGACTAGCGGGGCTCTCCTACGAGCAGTACTTC.

This clonotype was recorded a few times. The rearrangement links TRBV29-1 to TRBJ1-1, with TRBD1 matching over 10 bases. The CDR3 runs 12 residues. Looked up from germline, CDR1 is SQVTM and CDR2 is ANQGSEA. V was clipped by 7 bases and J by 5 bases; unmatched bases: 4. CDR3 region: CSDGTGETEAFF. The CDR3 DNA is TGCAGCGACGGGACAGGGGAAACTGAAGCTTTCTTT.

V and J are TRBV3-1 and TRBJ1-6; D call uncertain. Germline V gene data show CDR1 as LGHDT and CDR2 as YNNKEL (reference sequence). The CDR3 totals 16 residues. Trimming stripped 0 bases from V and 6 bases from J, with 12 bases between. The CDR3 protein is CASSQEGWGSNSPLHF. The CDR3 DNA sequence: TGTGCCAGCAGCCAAGAGGGATGGGGAAGTAATTCACCCCTCCACTTT.

V is TRBV20-1 and J is TRBJ1-2, with a tentative D call TRBD1 (6 bases). Trimming left V 0 bases short and J 5 bases short, with 7 bases between. CDR1 DFQATT and CDR2 SNEGSKA come from the germline V gene (reference sequence). The CDR3 is made up of 12 amino acids. This CDR3 is CSARDQGYGYTF. As DNA, the CDR3 is TGCAGTGCTAGAGATCAGGGGTATGGCTACACCTTC.

This clonotype showed up many times. The rearrangement joins TRBV20-1 to TRBJ1-2; D possibly corresponds to TRBD1 (6 bases). V was cut by 0 bases and J by 8 bases, with 16 bases left in between. Per the germline V gene, CDR1 is DFQATT and CDR2 is SNEGSKA (reference sequence). This CDR3 is 14 amino acids long. This CDR3 is CSARDPGEERGYTF. The CDR3 region has the DNA TGCAGTGCTAGAGACCCAGGGGAAGAAAGGGGCTACACCTTC.

The chain has TRBV6-5 and TRBJ2-3, with no clear D. The length of the CDR3 is 16 residues. Trimming stripped 2 bases from V and 0 bases from J, with 12 bases between. Germline V CDR1 and CDR2: MNHEY, SVGAGI. CDR3 amino acids: CASSYRPHSSTDTQYF. The CDR3 bases are TGTGCCAGCAGTTACAGGCCTCATTCTAGCACAGATACGCAGTATTTT.

The chain has TRBV29-1 and TRBJ2-1; D not resolved. With 0 bases removed from V and 5 bases from J, the gap between germline ends came to 23 bases. This CDR3 spans 18 amino acids. Germline V lookup: CDR1 SQVTM, CDR2 ANQGSEA. CDR3 DNA: TGCAGCGTTGAAGATTGGACCCTCTCGGGCCTCCAGAACAATGAGCAGTTCTTC. Its protein product is CSVEDWTLSGLQNNEQFF.

This chain links TRBV10-3 with TRBJ1-6; 9 positions match TRBD1. Germline trimming cut 6 bases from V and 13 bases from J; bases unmatched to any gene: 10. The V gene's germline CDR1 is ENHRY and CDR2 SYGVKD. The CDR3 has 14 residues. The CDR3 loop is CAIRETGGISPLHF. The CDR3 nucleotides read TGTGCCATCAGGGAAACAGGGGGCATATCGCCCCTCCACTTT.

This clonotype was seen a few times. CDR3 region: CSARAVEGAIYNEQFF. The CDR3 DNA reads TGCAGTGCTAGGGCCGTAGAGGGGGCAATCTACAATGAGCAGTTCTTC. The chain uses TRBV20-1 and TRBJ2-1; 7 bases fit TRBD1. Germline V gene data show CDR1 as DFQATT and CDR2 as SNEGSKA (reference sequence). This CDR3 region has 16 residues. Trimming cost V 3 bases and J 3 bases; bases outside gene matches: 11.

This clonotype was observed a handful of times. CDR3: CASSFVRDAEQYF. CDR3 coding DNA: TGTGCCAGCAGCTTCGTTAGGGACGCCGAGCAGTACTTC. V gene TRBV7-8 combines with J gene TRBJ2-7; the D call may be TRBD1 or TRBD2 (5 bases each). V lost 3 bases, J lost 6 bases, and 12 bases lay in between. Germline CDR1 and CDR2: SGHVS and FQNEAQ. This CDR3 has 13 amino acids. Based on the CDR3 plus reference TRBV7-8 and TRBJ2-7, the full variable domain is GAGVSQSPRYKVAKRGQDVALRCDPISGHVSLFWYQQALGQGPEFLTYFQNEAQLDKSGLPSDRFFAERPEGSVSTLKIQRTQQEDSAVYLCASSFVRDAEQYFGPGTRLTVT.

This chain links TRBV7-9 with TRBJ2-7; 8 positions match TRBD1. There are 13 residues in the CDR3. The trim removed 5 bases at V and 4 bases at J, leaving 4 bases unmatched. Germline CDR1 and CDR2: SEHNR and FQNEAQ (reference sequence). This CDR3 is CASSPRDRYEQYF. The DNA for the CDR3 is TGTGCCAGCAGCCCCCGGGACAGGTACGAGCAGTACTTC.

This clonotype was seen a few times. The rearrangement joins TRBV20-1 to TRBJ2-4, with 7 bases identical to TRBD2. Losses at the gene ends were 0 bases for V and 2 bases for J; bases not matched to a gene: 7. CDR1 and CDR2 (germline): DFQATT, SNEGSKA (reference sequence). This CDR3 has 16 amino acids. The CDR3 DNA follows: TGCAGTGCTAGAGATGGGCGGGGGTGGACCAAAAACATTCAGTACTTC. Translating it yields CSARDGRGWTKNIQYF.

This clonotype was counted a few times. The chain recombines TRBV29-1 with TRBJ2-1, with TRBD2 identical over 12 bases. The trim removed 6 bases at V and 7 bases at J, leaving 1 base unmatched. The germline V gene has CDR1 SQVTM and CDR2 ANQGSEA. CDR3 length: 12 residues. CDR3 sequence: CSVGTSGNEQFF. The CDR3 DNA reads TGCAGCGTCGGGACTAGCGGGAATGAGCAGTTCTTC.

This clonotype was detected ten times or more. This chain connects TRBV12-3 or TRBV12-4 to TRBJ2-7, with D possibly being TRBD1 (5 bases). The length of the CDR3 is 13 residues. V was shortened by 7 bases and J by 1 base, with 11 bases between the two germline ends. CDR3 protein: CASTKGLSYEQYF. In DNA form, the CDR3 reads TGTGCCAGCACCAAGGGGTTGTCCTACGAGCAGTACTTC.

The rearrangement links TRBV24-1 to TRBJ2-3; maybe TRBD2 (6 bases). This CDR3 has 17 amino acids. From germline, CDR1 is KGHDR and CDR2 SFDVKD. V was shortened by 4 bases and J by 5 bases, with 21 bases between the two germline ends. CDR3 in DNA: TGTGCCACCAGTGACCCCACCCCGCTCGGGGGAGTAGATACGCAGTATTTT. Protein product: CATSDPTPLGGVDTQYF.

This clonotype was observed a few times. This chain links TRBV11-2 with TRBJ2-5; TRBD2 aligns across 8 bases. Germline V gene lookup returns CDR1 SGHAT and CDR2 FQNNGV. The trim removed 5 bases at V and 1 base at J, leaving 9 bases unmatched. There are 16 residues in the CDR3. This CDR3 is CASSVTGGEGQETQYF. For the CDR3, the DNA is TGTGCCAGCAGCGTGACGGGGGGGGAGGGCCAAGAGACCCAGTACTTC.

This clonotype occurred a few times. V gene TRBV6-2 or TRBV6-3 combines with J gene TRBJ1-5, with D tentatively TRBD1 (5 bases). The CDR3 runs 17 residues. The germline V gene has CDR1 MNHEY and CDR2 SVGEGT. V was pared by 2 bases and J by 7 bases, with 21 bases between. The CDR3 is CASSYDPRQGRGQPQHF. CDR3 DNA sequence: TGTGCCAGCAGTTACGACCCTCGGCAGGGAAGGGGCCAGCCCCAGCATTTT.

The genes are TRBV6-2 or TRBV6-3 and TRBJ2-5, with TRBD2 identical over 10 bases. The junction had 6 bases not matched to a gene; V was cut back by 6 bases and J by 2 bases. Per germline, CDR1 MNHEY and CDR2 SVGEGT. The CDR3 totals 15 residues. As DNA, the CDR3 is TGTGCCAGCAGCCGGACTAGCGGCGAACAAGAGACCCAGTACTTC. It translates to CASSRTSGEQETQYF.

With respect to this clonotype: Likely a read error: the CDR3 ends without its conserved phenylalanine or tryptophan. The DNA is left out, because the CDR3 cannot be placed on it with certainty; the CDR3 is given as TCRdb lists it. The chain links TRBV10-1 to TRBJ2-5; TRBD2, as called in the table, went unchecked against the DNA. Germline V gene lookup returns CDR1 WNHNN and CDR2 SYGVQD (reference sequence). The CDR3 is 8 amino acids in total, end residues counted. CDR3 residues: CASSDTSG.

Only a few counts were recorded for this clonotype. This chain links TRBV10-3 with TRBJ2-6; the D is unclear. CDR1 and CDR2 from the germline V gene are ENHRY and SYGVKD. The CDR3 has 18 residues. V dropped 2 bases and J dropped 0 bases, with 14 bases sitting between them. The CDR3 is CAISENAVLSSGANVLTF. The CDR3 region has the DNA TGTGCCATCAGTGAGAATGCAGTTCTTTCCTCTGGGGCCAACGTCCTGACTTTC.